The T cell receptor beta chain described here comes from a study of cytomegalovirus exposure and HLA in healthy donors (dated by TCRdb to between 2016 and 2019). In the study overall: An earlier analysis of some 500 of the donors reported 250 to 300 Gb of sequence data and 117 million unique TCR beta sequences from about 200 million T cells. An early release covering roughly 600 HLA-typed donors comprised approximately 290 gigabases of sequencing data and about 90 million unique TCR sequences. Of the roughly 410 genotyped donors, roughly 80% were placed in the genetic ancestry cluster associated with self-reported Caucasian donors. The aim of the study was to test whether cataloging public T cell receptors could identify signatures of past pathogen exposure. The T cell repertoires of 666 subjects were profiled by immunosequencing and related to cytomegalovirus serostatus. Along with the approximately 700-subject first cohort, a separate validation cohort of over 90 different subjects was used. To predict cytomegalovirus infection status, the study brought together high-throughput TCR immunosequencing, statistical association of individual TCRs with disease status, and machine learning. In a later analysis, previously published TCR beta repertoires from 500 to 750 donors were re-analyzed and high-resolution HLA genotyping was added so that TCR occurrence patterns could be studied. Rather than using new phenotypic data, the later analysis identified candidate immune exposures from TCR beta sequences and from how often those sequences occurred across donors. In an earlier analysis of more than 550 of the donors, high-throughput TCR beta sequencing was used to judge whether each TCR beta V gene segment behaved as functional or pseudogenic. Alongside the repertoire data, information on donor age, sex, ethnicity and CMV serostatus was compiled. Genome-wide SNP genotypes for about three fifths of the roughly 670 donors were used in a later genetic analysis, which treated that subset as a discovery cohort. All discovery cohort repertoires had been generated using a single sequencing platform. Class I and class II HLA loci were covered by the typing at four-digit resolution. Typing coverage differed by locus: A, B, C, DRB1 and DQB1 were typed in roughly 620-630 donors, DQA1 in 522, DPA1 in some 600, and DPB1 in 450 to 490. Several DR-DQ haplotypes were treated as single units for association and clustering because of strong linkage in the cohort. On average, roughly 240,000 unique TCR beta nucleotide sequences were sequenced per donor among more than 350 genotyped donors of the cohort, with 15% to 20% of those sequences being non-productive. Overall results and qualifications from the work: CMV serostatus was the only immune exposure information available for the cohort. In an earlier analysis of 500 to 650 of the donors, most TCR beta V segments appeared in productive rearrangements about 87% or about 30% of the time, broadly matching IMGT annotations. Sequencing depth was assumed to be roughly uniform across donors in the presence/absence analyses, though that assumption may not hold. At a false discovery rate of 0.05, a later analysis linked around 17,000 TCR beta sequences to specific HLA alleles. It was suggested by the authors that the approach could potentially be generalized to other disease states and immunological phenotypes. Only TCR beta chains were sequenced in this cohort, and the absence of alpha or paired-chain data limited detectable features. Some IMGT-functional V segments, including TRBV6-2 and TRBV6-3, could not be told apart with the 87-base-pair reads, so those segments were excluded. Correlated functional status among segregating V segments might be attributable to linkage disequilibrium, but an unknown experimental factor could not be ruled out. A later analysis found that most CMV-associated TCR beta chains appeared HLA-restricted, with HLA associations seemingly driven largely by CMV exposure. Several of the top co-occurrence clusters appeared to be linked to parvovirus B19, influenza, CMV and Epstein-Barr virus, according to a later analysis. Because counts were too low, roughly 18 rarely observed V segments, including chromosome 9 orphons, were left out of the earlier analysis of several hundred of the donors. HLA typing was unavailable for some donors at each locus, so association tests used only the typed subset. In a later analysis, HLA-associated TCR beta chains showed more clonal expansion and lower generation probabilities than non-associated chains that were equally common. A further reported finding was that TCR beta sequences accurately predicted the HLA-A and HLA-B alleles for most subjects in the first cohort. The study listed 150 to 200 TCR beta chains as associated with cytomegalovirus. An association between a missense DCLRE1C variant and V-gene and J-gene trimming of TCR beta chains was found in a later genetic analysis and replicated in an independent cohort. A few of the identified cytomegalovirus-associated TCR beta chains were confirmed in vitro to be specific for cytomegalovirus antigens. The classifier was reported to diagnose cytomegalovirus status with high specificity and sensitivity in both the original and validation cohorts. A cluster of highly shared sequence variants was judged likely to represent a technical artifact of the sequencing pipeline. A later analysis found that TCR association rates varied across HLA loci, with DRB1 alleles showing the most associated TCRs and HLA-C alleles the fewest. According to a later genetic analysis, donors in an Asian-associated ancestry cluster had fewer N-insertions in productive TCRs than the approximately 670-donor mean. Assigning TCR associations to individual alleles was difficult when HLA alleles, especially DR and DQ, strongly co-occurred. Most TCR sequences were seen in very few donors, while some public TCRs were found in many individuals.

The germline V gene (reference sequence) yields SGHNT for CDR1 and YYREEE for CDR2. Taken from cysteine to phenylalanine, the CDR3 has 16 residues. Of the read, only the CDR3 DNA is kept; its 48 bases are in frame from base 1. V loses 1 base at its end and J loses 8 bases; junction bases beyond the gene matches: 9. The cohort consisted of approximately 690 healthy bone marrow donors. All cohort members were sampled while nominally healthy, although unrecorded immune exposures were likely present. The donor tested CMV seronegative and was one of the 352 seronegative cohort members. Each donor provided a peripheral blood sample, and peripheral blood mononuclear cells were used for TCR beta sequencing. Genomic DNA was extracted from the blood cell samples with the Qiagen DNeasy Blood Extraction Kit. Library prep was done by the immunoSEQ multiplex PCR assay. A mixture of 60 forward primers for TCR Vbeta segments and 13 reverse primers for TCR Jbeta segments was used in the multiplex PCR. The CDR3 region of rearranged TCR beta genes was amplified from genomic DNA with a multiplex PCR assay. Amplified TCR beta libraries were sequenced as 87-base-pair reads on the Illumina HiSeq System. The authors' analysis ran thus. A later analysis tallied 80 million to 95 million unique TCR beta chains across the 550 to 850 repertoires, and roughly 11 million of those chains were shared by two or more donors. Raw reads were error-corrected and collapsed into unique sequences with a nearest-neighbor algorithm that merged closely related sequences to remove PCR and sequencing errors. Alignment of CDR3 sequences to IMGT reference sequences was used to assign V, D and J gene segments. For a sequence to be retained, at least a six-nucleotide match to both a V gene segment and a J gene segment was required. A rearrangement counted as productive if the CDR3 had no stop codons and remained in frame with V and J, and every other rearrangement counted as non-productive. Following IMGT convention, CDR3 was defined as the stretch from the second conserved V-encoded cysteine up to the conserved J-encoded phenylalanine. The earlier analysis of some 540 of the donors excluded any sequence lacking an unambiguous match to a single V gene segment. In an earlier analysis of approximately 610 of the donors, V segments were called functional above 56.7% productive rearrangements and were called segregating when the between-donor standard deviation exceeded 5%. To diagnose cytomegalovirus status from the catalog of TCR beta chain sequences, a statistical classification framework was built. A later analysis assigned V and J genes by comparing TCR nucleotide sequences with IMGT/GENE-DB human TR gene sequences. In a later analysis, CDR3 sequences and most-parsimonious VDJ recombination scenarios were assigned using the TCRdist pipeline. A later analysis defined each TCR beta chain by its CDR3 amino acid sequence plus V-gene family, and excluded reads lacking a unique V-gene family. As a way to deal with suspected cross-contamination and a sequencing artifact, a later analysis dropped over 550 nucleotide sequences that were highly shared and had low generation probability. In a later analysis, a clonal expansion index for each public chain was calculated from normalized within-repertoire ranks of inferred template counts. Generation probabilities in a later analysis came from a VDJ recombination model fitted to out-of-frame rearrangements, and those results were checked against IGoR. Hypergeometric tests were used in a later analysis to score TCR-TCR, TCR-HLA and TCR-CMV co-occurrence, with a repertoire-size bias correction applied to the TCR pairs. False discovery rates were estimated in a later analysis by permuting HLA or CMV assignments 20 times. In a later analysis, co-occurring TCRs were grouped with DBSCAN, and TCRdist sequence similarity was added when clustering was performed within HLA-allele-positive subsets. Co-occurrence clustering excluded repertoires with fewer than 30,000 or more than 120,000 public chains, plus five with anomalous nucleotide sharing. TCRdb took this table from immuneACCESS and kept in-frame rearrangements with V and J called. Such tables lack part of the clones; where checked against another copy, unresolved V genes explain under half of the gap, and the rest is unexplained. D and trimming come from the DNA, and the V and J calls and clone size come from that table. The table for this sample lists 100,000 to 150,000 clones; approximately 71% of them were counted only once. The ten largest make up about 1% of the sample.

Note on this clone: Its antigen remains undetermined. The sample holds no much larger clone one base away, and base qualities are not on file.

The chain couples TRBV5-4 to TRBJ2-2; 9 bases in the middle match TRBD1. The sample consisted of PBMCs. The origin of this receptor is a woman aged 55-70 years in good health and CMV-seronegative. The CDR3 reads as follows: CASSLLDRGVSGELFF. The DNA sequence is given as TGTGCCAGCAGCTTGCTGGACAGGGGCGTTTCAGGGGAGCTGTTTTTT.